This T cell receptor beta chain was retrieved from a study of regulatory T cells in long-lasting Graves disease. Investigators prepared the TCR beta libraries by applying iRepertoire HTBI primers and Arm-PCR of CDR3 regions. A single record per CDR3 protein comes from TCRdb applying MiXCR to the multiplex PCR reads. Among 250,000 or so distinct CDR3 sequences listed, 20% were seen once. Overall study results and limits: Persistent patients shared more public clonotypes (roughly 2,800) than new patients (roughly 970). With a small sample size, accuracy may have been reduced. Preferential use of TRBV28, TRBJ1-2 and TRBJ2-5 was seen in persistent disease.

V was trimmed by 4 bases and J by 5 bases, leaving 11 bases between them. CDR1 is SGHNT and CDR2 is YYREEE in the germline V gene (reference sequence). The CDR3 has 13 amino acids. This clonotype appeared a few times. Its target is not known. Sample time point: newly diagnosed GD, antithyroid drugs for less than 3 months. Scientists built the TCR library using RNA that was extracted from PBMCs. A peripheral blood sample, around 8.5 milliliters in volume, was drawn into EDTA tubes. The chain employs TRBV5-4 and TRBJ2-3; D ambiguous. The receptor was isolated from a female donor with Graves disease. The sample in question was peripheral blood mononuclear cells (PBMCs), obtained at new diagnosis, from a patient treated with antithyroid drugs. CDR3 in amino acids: CASSLVTEDTQYF. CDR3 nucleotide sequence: TGTGCCAGCAGCCTGGTGACTGAAGATACGCAGTATTTT.